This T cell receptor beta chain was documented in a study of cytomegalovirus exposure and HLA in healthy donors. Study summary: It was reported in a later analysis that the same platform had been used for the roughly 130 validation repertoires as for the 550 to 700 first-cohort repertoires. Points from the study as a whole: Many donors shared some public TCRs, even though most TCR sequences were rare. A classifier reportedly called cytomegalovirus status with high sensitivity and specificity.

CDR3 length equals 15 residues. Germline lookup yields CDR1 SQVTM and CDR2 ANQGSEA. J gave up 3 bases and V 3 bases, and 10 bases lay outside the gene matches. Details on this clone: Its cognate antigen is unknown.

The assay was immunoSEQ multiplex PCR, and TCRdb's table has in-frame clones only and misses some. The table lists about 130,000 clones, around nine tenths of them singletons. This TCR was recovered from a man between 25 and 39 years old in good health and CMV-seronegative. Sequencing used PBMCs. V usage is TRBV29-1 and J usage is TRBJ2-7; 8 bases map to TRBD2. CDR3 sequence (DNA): TGCAGCGTTGAGGGACTAGGAGAATTCGTCTACGAGCAGTACTTC. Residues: CSVEGLGEFVYEQYF.